These 10 T cell receptor beta chains were sequenced from one sample in a study of technical replicates of blood from a handful of donors. Method: immunoSEQ multiplex PCR; TCRdb's copy keeps in-frame clones and lacks some. The sample includes around 70,000 clones, roughly 94% of them seen just once. The sequenced sample was T cells isolated from PBMCs. The source is a human donor in good health.

The CDR3 spells CASSLTVRPGNTIYF. The CDR3 bases are TGTGCCAGCAGCTTGACAGTCCGACCTGGAAACACCATATATTTT. The gene calls are TRBV5-6 and TRBJ1-3; no reliable D call. V lost 1 base and J 2 bases, leaving 10 bases between the germline ends. There are 15 residues in the CDR3. Germline V gives CDR1 SGHDT, CDR2 YYEEEE.

The chain has TRBV4-1 and TRBJ2-5, with 15 bases aligning to TRBD2. CDR1 MGHRA and CDR2 YSYEKL come from the germline V gene. V shed 0 bases, J shed 1 base, and the junction held 6 bases outside the gene matches. CDR3 length equals 19 residues. The CDR3 loop is CASSQEVGTSGGIQETQYF. For the CDR3, the DNA is TGCGCCAGCAGCCAAGAAGTTGGGACTAGCGGGGGGATCCAAGAGACCCAGTACTTC.

The chain has TRBV7-9 and TRBJ1-3; 7 bases align to TRBD1. Germline CDR1 and CDR2: SEHNR and FQNEAQ (reference sequence). The J segment lost 5 bases and the V segment lost 6 bases, leaving 4 bases of the junction unmatched. This CDR3 region has 13 residues. The CDR3 is CASSQTGRNTIYF. In nucleotides, the CDR3 is TGTGCCAGCAGTCAGACAGGGCGAAACACCATATATTTT.

The J gene is TRBJ1-1, the V gene TRBV5-1, with 8 positions matching TRBD1. CDR3 length: 15 residues. The germline gives CDR1 SGHRS, CDR2 YFSETQ. V lost 1 base, J lost 1 base, and 3 bases stayed unmatched. CDR3: CASSLLQGGNTEAFF. The CDR3 nucleotides read TGCGCCAGCAGCTTGTTACAGGGGGGGAACACTGAAGCTTTCTTT. Supplemented by reference TRBV5-1 and TRBJ1-1, the full variable domain reads KAGVTQTPRYLIKTRGQQVTLSCSPISGHRSVSWYQQTPGQGLQFLFEYFSETQRNKGNFPGRFSGRQFSNSRSEMNVSTLELGDSALYLCASSLLQGGNTEAFFGQGTRLTVV.

The chain is built from TRBV7-2 and TRBJ2-1; 14 bases line up with TRBD2. CDR1 SGHTA and CDR2 FQGNSA come from the germline V gene. J gave up 8 bases and V 5 bases, and 11 bases lay outside the gene matches. This CDR3 is built from 17 residues. DNA for the CDR3: TGTGCCAGCAGCCCGAGAGGACTAGCGGGGGGTCGTCATGAGCAGTTCTTC. Translated: CASSPRGLAGGRHEQFF.

This rearrangement joins TRBV7-6 to TRBJ2-7; tentative D call: TRBD1 (5 bases). CDR1 and CDR2 (germline): SGHVS, FNYEAQ. The CDR3 sequence is 14 residues long. V dropped 1 base and J dropped 3 bases, with 10 bases sitting between them. The CDR3 is CASSLGTRVYEQYF. In nucleotides, the CDR3 is TGTGCCAGCAGCTTAGGGACACGTGTCTACGAGCAGTACTTC.

The chain links TRBV11-2 to TRBJ2-3; 10 positions agree with TRBD2. Germline CDR1 and CDR2: SGHAT and FQNNGV. This CDR3 is 14 amino acids long. V gave up 6 bases and J gave up 5 bases; unmatched junction bases: 5. CDR3 nucleotides: TGTGCCAGCAGGAAGCGGGGGGGCCAAGATACGCAGTATTTT. This gives the protein CASRKRGGQDTQYF.

This sequence joins TRBV29-1 and TRBJ1-3; D is unresolved. The V end was cut by 6 bases, the J end by 3 bases, with 12 bases between. The CDR3 is made up of 13 amino acids. Germline loops: CDR1 SQVTM, CDR2 ANQGSEA. In DNA form, the CDR3 reads TGCAGCGTGGAGGCTTGGGATGGAAACACCATATATTTT. It yields the protein CSVEAWDGNTIYF.

This clone appeared once. V is TRBV6-5 and J is TRBJ2-5; D perhaps matches TRBD2 (6 bases). The germline V gene has CDR1 MNHEY and CDR2 SVGAGI. Trimming cost V 0 bases and J 5 bases, with 10 bases left between them. The CDR3 consists of 14 residues. CDR3 in amino acids: CASSYSVGTETQYF. The CDR3 DNA sequence: TGTGCCAGCAGTTACTCGGTAGGGACTGAGACCCAGTACTTC.

The rearrangement links TRBV29-1 to TRBJ2-7; no clear D gene. The CDR3 is 12 amino acids. V dropped 4 bases and J dropped 2 bases, with 9 bases sitting between them. Looked up from germline, CDR1 is SQVTM and CDR2 is ANQGSEA. The CDR3 sequence: CSVAPGTYEQYF. The CDR3 DNA reads TGCAGCGTTGCTCCAGGAACCTACGAGCAGTACTTC.